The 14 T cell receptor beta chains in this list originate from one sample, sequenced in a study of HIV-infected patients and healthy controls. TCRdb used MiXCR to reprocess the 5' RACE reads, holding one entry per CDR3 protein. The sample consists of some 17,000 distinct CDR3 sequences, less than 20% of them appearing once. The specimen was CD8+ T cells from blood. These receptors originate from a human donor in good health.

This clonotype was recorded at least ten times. The CDR3 DNA reads TGTGCCAGCGGGGACGGTTCCTACAATGAGCAGTTCTTC. Translation: CASGDGSYNEQFF. The V call is TRBV27, the J call TRBJ2-1; either TRBD1 or TRBD2 may supply D (5 bases each). V lost 8 bases and J lost 1, with 9 bases in between. CDR1 MNHEY and CDR2 SMNVEV come from the germline V gene (reference sequence). This CDR3 region has 13 residues.

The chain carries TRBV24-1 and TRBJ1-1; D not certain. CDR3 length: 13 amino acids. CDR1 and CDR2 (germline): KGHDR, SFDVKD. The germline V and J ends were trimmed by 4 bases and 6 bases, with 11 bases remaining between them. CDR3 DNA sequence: TGTGCCACCAGTGACAGTTCAGTTTCTGAAGCTTTCTTT. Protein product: CATSDSSVSEAFF.

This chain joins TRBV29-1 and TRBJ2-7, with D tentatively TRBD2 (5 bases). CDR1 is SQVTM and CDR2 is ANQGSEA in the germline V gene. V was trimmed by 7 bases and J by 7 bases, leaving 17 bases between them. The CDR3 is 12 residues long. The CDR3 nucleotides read TGCAGCGCCCATGGGTATTCGGGGGAGCAGTACTTC. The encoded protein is CSAHGYSGEQYF.

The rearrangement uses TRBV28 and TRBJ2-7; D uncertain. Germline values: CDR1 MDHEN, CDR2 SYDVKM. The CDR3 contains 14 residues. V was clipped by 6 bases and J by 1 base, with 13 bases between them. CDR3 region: CASSPDMASYEQYF. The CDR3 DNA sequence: TGTGCCAGCAGCCCCGACATGGCGTCCTACGAGCAGTACTTC. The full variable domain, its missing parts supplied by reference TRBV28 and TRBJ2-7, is DVKVTQSSRYLVKRTGEKVFLECVQDMDHENMFWYRQDPGLGLRLIYFSYDVKMKEKGDIPEGYSVSREKKERFSLILESASTNQTSMYLCASSPDMASYEQYFGPGTRLTVT.

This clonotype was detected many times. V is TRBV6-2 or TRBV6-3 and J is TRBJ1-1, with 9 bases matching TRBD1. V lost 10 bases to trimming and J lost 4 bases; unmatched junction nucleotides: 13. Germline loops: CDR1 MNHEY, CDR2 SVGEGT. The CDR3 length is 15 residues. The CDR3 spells CATAPDHRGLTEAFF. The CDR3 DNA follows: TGTGCCACTGCCCCGGACCACAGGGGGCTCACTGAAGCTTTCTTT.

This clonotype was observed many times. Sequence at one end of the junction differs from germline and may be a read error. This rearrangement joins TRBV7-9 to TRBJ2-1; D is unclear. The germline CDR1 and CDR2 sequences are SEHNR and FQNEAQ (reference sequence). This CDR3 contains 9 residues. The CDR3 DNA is TGTGCCAGCAGCTTAGAGACCAAATTC. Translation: CASSLETKF.

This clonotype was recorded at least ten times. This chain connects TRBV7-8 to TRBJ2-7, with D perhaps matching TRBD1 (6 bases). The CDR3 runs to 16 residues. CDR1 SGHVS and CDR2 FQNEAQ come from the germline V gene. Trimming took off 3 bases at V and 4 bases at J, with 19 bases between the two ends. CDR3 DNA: TGTGCCAGCAGCTTCCTTTTGGCAGGGGATTCATACGAGCAGTACTTC. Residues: CASSFLLAGDSYEQYF.

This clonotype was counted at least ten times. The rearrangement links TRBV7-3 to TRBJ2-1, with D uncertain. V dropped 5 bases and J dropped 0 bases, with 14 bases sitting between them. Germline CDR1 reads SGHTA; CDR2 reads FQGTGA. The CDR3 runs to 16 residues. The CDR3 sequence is CASSPPSASSYNEQFF. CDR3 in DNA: TGTGCCAGCAGCCCCCCGTCGGCGAGCTCCTACAATGAGCAGTTCTTC.

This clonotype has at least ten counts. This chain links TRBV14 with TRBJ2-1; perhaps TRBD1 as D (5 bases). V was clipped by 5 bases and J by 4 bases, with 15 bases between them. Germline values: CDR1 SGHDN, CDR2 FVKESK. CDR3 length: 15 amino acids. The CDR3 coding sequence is TGTGCCAGCAGCGAAATTAGACAGACTTACAATGAGCAGTTCTTC. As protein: CASSEIRQTYNEQFF.

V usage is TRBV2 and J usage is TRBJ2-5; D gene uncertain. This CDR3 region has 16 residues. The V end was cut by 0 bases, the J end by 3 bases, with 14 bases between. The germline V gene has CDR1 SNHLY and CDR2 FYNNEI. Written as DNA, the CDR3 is TGTGCCAGCAGTGAAGCGGCCGGCGATAGAGAAGAGACCCAGTACTTC. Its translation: CASSEAAGDREETQYF.

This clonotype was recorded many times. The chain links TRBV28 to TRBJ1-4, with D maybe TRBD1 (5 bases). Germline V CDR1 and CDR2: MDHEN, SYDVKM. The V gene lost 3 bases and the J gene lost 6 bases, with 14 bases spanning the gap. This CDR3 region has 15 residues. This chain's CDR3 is CASSFWGEQDEKLFF. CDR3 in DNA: TGTGCCAGCAGTTTCTGGGGGGAACAGGATGAAAAACTGTTTTTT.

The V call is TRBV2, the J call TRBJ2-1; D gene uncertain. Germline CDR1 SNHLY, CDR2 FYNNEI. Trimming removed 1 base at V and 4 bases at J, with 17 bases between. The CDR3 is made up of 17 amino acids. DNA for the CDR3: TGTGCCAGCAGTGAAGTTTTCTTTAAGACGGAATACAATGAGCAGTTCTTC. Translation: CASSEVFFKTEYNEQFF. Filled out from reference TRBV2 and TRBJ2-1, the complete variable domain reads EPEVTQTPSHQVTQMGQEVILRCVPISNHLYFYWYRQILGQKVEFLVSFYNNEISEKSEIFDDQFSVERPDGSNFTLKIRSTKLEDSAMYFCASSEVFFKTEYNEQFFGPGTRLTVL.

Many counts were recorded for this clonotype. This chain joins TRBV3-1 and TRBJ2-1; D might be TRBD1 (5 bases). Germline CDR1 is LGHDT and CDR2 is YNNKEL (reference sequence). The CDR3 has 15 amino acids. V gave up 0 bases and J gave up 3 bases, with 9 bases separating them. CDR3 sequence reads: CASSQEQASYNEQFF. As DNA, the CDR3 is TGTGCCAGCAGCCAAGAACAGGCTAGCTACAATGAGCAGTTCTTC.

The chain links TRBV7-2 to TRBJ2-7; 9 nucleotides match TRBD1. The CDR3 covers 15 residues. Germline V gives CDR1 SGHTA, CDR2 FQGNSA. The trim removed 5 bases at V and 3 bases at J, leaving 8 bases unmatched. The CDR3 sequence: CASSGGTGNSYEQYF. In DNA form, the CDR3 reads TGTGCCAGCAGCGGAGGGACAGGGAATAGCTACGAGCAGTACTTC.